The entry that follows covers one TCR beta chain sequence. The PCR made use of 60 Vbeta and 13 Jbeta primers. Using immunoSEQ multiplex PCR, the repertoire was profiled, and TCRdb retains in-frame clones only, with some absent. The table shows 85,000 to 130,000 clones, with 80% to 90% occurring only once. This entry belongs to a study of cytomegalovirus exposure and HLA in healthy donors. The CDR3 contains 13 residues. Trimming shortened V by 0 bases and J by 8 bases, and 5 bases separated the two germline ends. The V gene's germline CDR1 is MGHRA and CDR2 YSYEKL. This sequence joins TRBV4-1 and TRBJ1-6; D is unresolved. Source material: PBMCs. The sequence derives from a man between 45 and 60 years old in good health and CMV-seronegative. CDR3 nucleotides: TGCGCCAGCAGCCAAGATAGTTATTCACCCCTCCACTTT. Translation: CASSQDSYSPLHF.